The 2 T cell receptor beta chains in this list originate from one sample, sequenced in a study of cytomegalovirus exposure and HLA in healthy donors. The PCR ran on 60 Vbeta and 13 Jbeta primers. Sequencing used immunoSEQ multiplex PCR; TCRdb keeps in-frame clones, though not all of them. Found here are roughly 100,000 clones, less than 90% of them singletons; the top ten hold approximately 2.4%. Material for sequencing was PBMCs. These receptors were collected from a man in his forties or fifties in good health and CMV-seronegative.

The rearrangement joins TRBV27 to TRBJ2-7; maybe TRBD2 (6 bases). CDR1 and CDR2 (germline): MNHEY, SMNVEV (reference sequence). The CDR3 loop spans 11 amino acids. The V gene lost 10 bases and the J gene lost 7 bases, with 14 bases spanning the gap. This CDR3 reads CATGTPREQYF. The DNA of the CDR3 is TGTGCCACCGGGACTCCGCGGGAGCAGTACTTC.

The gene calls are TRBV5-4 and TRBJ1-3; possible D gene TRBD1, 5 bases. CDR3 length: 18 residues. The germline V gene has CDR1 SGHNT and CDR2 YYREEE (reference sequence). V was trimmed by 2 bases and J by 4 bases, leaving 22 bases between them. This chain's CDR3 is CASSFSPGLARSGNTIYF. CDR3 bases: TGTGCCAGCAGCTTCAGTCCAGGGTTGGCCAGGTCAGGAAACACCATATATTTT.